The 17 T cell receptor beta chains listed next were all sequenced from one sample in a study of blood T cell repertoires in COVID-19. The table came from immunoSEQ multiplex PCR; TCRdb's copy has only in-frame clones and leaves some out. Of tens of thousands of clones listed, roughly 85% were seen once; the top ten hold about 30%. The sample consisted of peripheral blood. The receptors derive from a man aged 50-60 years with active or convalescent COVID-19.

This clone came up once. This rearrangement joins TRBV19 to TRBJ1-1; D remains ambiguous. The V gene lost 7 bases and the J gene lost 0 bases, with 12 bases spanning the gap. Germline V gene data show CDR1 as LNHDA and CDR2 as SQIVND (reference sequence). The length of the CDR3 is 14 residues. CDR3 DNA: TGTGCCAGTATGGTGGAGGGATTGAACACTGAAGCTTTCTTT. It is translated as CASMVEGLNTEAFF.

The chain employs TRBV6-5 and TRBJ1-1; weak D call: TRBD1 (5 bases). V lost 7 bases and J lost 7, with 10 bases in between. CDR3 length: 11 amino acids. Germline loops: CDR1 MNHEY, CDR2 SVGAGI. The DNA for the CDR3 is TGTGCCAGCACTAAGGGGTTTGAAGCTTTCTTT. It codes for CASTKGFEAFF.

The chain joins TRBV9 to TRBJ2-5; 8 bases are a match to TRBD1. The CDR3 runs to 15 residues. J lost 1 base, V lost 5 bases, and 7 bases had no gene match. Looked up from germline, CDR1 is SGDLS and CDR2 is YYNGEE. This chain's CDR3 is CASREVDRVQETQYF. In DNA form, the CDR3 reads TGTGCCAGCAGAGAGGTGGACAGGGTCCAAGAGACCCAGTACTTC.

The genes are TRBV4-2 and TRBJ2-1, with 10 bases lining up with TRBD2. V dropped 4 bases and J dropped 4; count of bases not matched to a gene: 7. The CDR3 runs 16 residues. CDR1 and CDR2 (germline): LGHNA, YNFKEQ. CDR3 in DNA: TGTGCCAGCAGCCTTCTAGCGGGGGAGGTATACAATGAGCAGTTCTTC. Its protein product is CASSLLAGEVYNEQFF.

This chain connects TRBV9 to TRBJ2-5; 9 nucleotides line up with TRBD1. Trimming removed 4 bases from V and 5 bases from J; junction bases left unmatched: 24. The CDR3 is 20 amino acids. The germline V gene has CDR1 SGDLS and CDR2 YYNGEE. The CDR3 DNA reads TGTGCCAGCAGCCCACTTCCCTGGACCGGGACAGGGTTCGTTGGGGAGACCCAGTACTTC. Its translation: CASSPLPWTGTGFVGETQYF.

J is TRBJ2-5 and V is TRBV11-2; perhaps TRBD1 as D (6 bases). The V and J ends lost 3 bases and 1 base respectively, with 12 bases between them. This CDR3 region has 15 residues. Germline V CDR1 and CDR2: SGHAT, FQNNGV. The CDR3 protein is CASSFTTRGQETQYF. The DNA for the CDR3 is TGTGCCAGCAGCTTCACGACCAGGGGCCAAGAGACCCAGTACTTC.

This clone came up a few times. CDR3 coding DNA: TGCAGCGGGTCGGACAGGGTTGGCGAGCAGTACTTC. It translates to CSGSDRVGEQYF. This chain joins TRBV29-1 and TRBJ2-7; 8 bases fit TRBD1. This CDR3 has 12 residues. Trimming at V came to 7 bases and at J to 6 bases, leaving 8 bases not matched to a gene. Looked up from germline, CDR1 is SQVTM and CDR2 is ANQGSEA.

V gene TRBV24-1 combines with J gene TRBJ2-2; weak D call: TRBD2 (6 bases). Germline values: CDR1 KGHDR, CDR2 SFDVKD. This CDR3 comprises 15 residues. The V end was cut by 4 bases, the J end by 5 bases, with 13 bases between. The CDR3, as DNA: TGTGCCACCAGTGAGACTGCCGCGGGGACCGGGGAGCTGTTTTTT. This translates into CATSETAAGTGELFF.

A few counts support this clone. The V gene is TRBV27, the J gene TRBJ1-3; D may be TRBD1 (6 bases). Germline V lookup: CDR1 MNHEY, CDR2 SMNVEV (reference sequence). CDR3 length: 13 residues. The V and J ends lost 2 bases and 4 bases respectively, with 6 bases between them. CDR3 sequence: CASSLGQGNTIYF. The CDR3 DNA reads as TGTGCCAGCAGTTTAGGACAGGGAAACACCATATATTTT.

The genes are TRBV6-5 and TRBJ1-1, with TRBD1 identical over 8 bases. The V and J ends lost 5 bases and 11 bases, in that order; junction bases with no gene match: 4. The CDR3 extends over 11 amino acids. Germline V CDR1 and CDR2: MNHEY, SVGAGI. CDR3 nucleotides: TGTGCCAGCAGTAAGGACAGGGTTGCTTTCTTT. Amino acids: CASSKDRVAFF.

This chain connects TRBV6-5 to TRBJ2-3, with D unclear. CDR3 length: 14 residues. CDR1 MNHEY and CDR2 SVGAGI come from the germline V gene. The germline V and J ends were trimmed by 5 bases and 3 bases, with 12 bases remaining between them. Here the CDR3 DNA reads TGTGCCAGCAGTCGGCCGGGTTGGACAGATACGCAGTATTTT. Translating gives CASSRPGWTDTQYF.

This clone appeared a single time. The V call is TRBV6-1, the J call TRBJ1-5; 7 bases map to TRBD1. There are 15 residues in the CDR3. V was pared by 1 base and J by 4 bases, with 4 bases of the junction left unmatched. In germline, CDR1 is MNHNS, CDR2 SASEGT. CDR3 in DNA: TGTGCCAGCAGTGAAGGGATACAGGGGAATCAGCCCCAGCATTTT. It encodes CASSEGIQGNQPQHF.

The CDR3, as DNA: TGTGCCAGTAGCTGGGGACAGGGGCACTCCTACGAGCAGTACTTC. Translated, it gives CASSWGQGHSYEQYF. The chain combines TRBV19 with TRBJ2-7; 10 nucleotides align to TRBD1. The CDR3 contains 15 residues. Trimming removed 6 bases from V and 0 bases from J; junction bases left unmatched: 5. Looked up from germline, CDR1 is LNHDA and CDR2 is SQIVND (reference sequence).

V and J are TRBV6-5 and TRBJ2-3; D remains unclear. This CDR3 spans 14 amino acids. V lost 7 bases, J lost 4 bases, and 15 bases lay in between. The germline V gene has CDR1 MNHEY and CDR2 SVGAGI. This chain's CDR3 is CASMAGSNADTQYF. CDR3 nucleotide sequence: TGTGCCAGCATGGCTGGTTCGAACGCAGATACGCAGTATTTT.

The rearrangement links TRBV28 to TRBJ1-2; the D gene is possibly TRBD1 (5 bases). V lost 5 bases, J lost 4 bases, and 14 bases lay in between. Germline V gene sequence: CDR1 MDHEN, CDR2 SYDVKM. CDR3 length: 14 residues. In DNA form, the CDR3 reads TGTGCCAGCAGTCCTGGGGCAGAACCCTATGGCTACACCTTC. This codes for CASSPGAEPYGYTF.

This clone was seen at least ten times. This rearrangement joins TRBV2 to TRBJ1-1; possibly TRBD1 for D (5 bases). Germline V gene data show CDR1 as SNHLY and CDR2 as FYNNEI. V was clipped by 0 bases and J by 7 bases, with 15 bases between them. The length of the CDR3 is 15 residues. CDR3 nucleotide sequence: TGTGCCAGCAGTGAAGCACAGGACACGGCAAATGAAGCTTTCTTT. Translation: CASSEAQDTANEAFF.

The sample holds one count of this clone. V is TRBV18 and J is TRBJ2-7; D gene ambiguous. Per germline, CDR1 KGHSH and CDR2 LQKENI. V lost 4 bases, J lost 2 bases, and 18 bases lay in between. CDR3 length: 16 residues. CDR3 DNA sequence: TGTGCCAGCTCACTTGGAGTAAGTCAGCGACCCTACGAGCAGTACTTC. Amino acid sequence: CASSLGVSQRPYEQYF.